The clone carrying this T cell receptor beta chain was found a few times. Its antigen is not known. The assay used deep level. Only in-frame clones appear in the TCRdb table, and some are missing; sequencing was by immunoSEQ multiplex PCR. Here the sample spans about 710,000 clones, over 55% being singletons. This record comes from a study of shared clonotypes between healthy human individuals. Findings and caveats of the study: Roughly 4.6% of naive CD4 clonotypes were common to a few donors.

This CDR3 has 15 amino acids. Per germline, CDR1 LGHNA and CDR2 YNFKEQ. The germline V and J ends were trimmed by 0 bases and 7 bases, with 15 bases remaining between them. The chain recombines TRBV4-2 with TRBJ1-2, with D possibly TRBD1 on 5 matching bases. The sequence derives from a woman younger than 45 in good health. What was sequenced was memory CD4+ T cells sorted from blood. Subset given: CD45RA-negative fraction. The DNA of the CDR3 is TGTGCCAGCAGCCAAGAATTAATAGGCGGGGGTGGCTACACCTTC. It translates to CASSQELIGGGGYTF.